These 32 T cell receptor beta chains were sequenced from one sample in a study of cytomegalovirus exposure and HLA in healthy donors. PCR employed 60 Vbeta and 13 Jbeta primers. Profiling relied on immunoSEQ multiplex PCR, and the TCRdb table lists in-frame clones only, not all of them. The sample records fewer than 35,000 clones, just under 90% being singletons. The source material was PBMCs. The source is a boy younger than 18 in good health and CMV-seronegative.

J is TRBJ2-1 and V is TRBV28; tentatively, D is TRBD2 (7 bases). Germline V CDR1 and CDR2: MDHEN, SYDVKM. Trimming stripped 1 base from V and 4 bases from J, with 11 bases between. The CDR3 is 15 amino acids. The CDR3 spells CASSLLGGEYNEQFF. DNA for the CDR3: TGTGCCAGCAGTTTATTAGGGGGGGAATACAATGAGCAGTTCTTC.

The gene calls are TRBV6-1 and TRBJ2-7; 8 bases agree with TRBD1. CDR1 is MNHNS, CDR2 SASEGT, per germline. The V gene end was trimmed by 6 bases and the J gene end by 1 base; junction bases not matched to a gene: 8. This CDR3 contains 15 residues. The CDR3 bases are TGTGCCAGCAGGCCCCCGGGACAGGAGTCCTACGAGCAGTACTTC. Its translation: CASRPPGQESYEQYF.

This clone showed up just a few times. The CDR3 region has the DNA TGTGCCAGCAGCTTGGCAGGACTCGGCACAGATACGCAGTATTTT. It yields the protein CASSLAGLGTDTQYF. The rearrangement uses TRBV5-6 and TRBJ2-3; D is possibly TRBD2 (5 bases). Germline CDR1 SGHDT, CDR2 YYEEEE. This CDR3 is built from 15 residues. Trimming left V 0 bases short and J 1 base short, with 9 bases between.

This clone was counted a few times. The chain couples TRBV4-3 to TRBJ1-6, with 8 bases matching TRBD1. This CDR3 is 15 amino acids long. Trimming took 4 bases from V and 9 from J; bases not matched to a gene: 8. Per germline, CDR1 LGHNA and CDR2 YSLEER. CDR3 region: CASSLTGGYSSPLHF. The DNA for the CDR3 is TGCGCCAGCAGCCTTACAGGGGGGTATTCTTCACCCCTCCACTTT.

This clone was recorded once. The chain employs TRBV7-6 and TRBJ1-6, with D perhaps TRBD1 (6 bases). This CDR3 spans 17 amino acids. V dropped 5 bases and J dropped 9 bases, with 23 bases sitting between them. Germline CDR1 and CDR2: SGHVS and FNYEAQ. CDR3 sequence reads: CASSLTPAAGETSPLHF. CDR3 nucleotide sequence: TGTGCCAGCAGCCTCACCCCCGCGGCAGGGGAGACTTCACCCCTCCACTTT. Supplemented by reference TRBV7-6 and TRBJ1-6, the full variable domain reads GAGVSQSPRYKVTKRGQDVALRCDPISGHVSLYWYRQALGQGPEFLTYFNYEAQQDKSGLPNDRFSAERPEGSISTLTIQRTEQRDSAMYRCASSLTPAAGETSPLHFGNGTRLTVT.

This clone was seen a handful of times. The genes are TRBV4-3 and TRBJ2-1; 7 bases are shared with TRBD1. Germline values: CDR1 LGHNA, CDR2 YSLEER. This CDR3 contains 18 residues. With 0 bases clipped from V and 5 bases from J, the junction kept 13 bases outside the gene matches. The CDR3, as DNA: TGCGCCAGCAGCCAAGACCTGACAGGGCCTGGGGGCAACAATGAGCAGTTCTTC. Protein sequence: CASSQDLTGPGGNNEQFF.

The rearrangement links TRBV29-1 to TRBJ2-7; no clear D gene. There are 13 residues in the CDR3. Germline V CDR1 and CDR2: SQVTM, ANQGSEA. V was clipped by 3 bases and J by 0 bases, with 9 bases between them. The CDR3 loop is CSVESTRSYEQYF. The CDR3 nucleotides read TGCAGCGTTGAGAGCACGCGCTCCTACGAGCAGTACTTC.

The chain employs TRBV5-1 and TRBJ1-1; D not resolved. Trimming removed 0 bases from V and 7 bases from J, with 4 bases in between. CDR3 length: 11 amino acids. Germline V gene data show CDR1 as SGHRS and CDR2 as YFSETQ. The CDR3 bases are TGCGCCAGCAGCTTGGGTAATGAAGCTTTCTTT. This gives the protein CASSLGNEAFF. The variable domain in full, completed from reference TRBV5-1 and TRBJ1-1, reads KAGVTQTPRYLIKTRGQQVTLSCSPISGHRSVSWYQQTPGQGLQFLFEYFSETQRNKGNFPGRFSGRQFSNSRSEMNVSTLELGDSALYLCASSLGNEAFFGQGTRLTVV.

The chain links TRBV11-1 to TRBJ2-2; 9 bases align to TRBD1. The V segment lost 2 bases and the J segment 3 bases; nucleotides outside the gene matches: 1. Germline V gene sequence: CDR1 SGHAT, CDR2 FQDESV (reference sequence). This CDR3 is built from 15 residues. The CDR3 loop reads CASSLWTGDTGELFF. CDR3 DNA sequence: TGTGCCAGCAGCTTATGGACAGGGGACACCGGGGAGCTGTTTTTT.

J is TRBJ1-2 and V is TRBV29-1; D is ambiguous. The CDR3 covers 12 residues. Looked up from germline, CDR1 is SQVTM and CDR2 is ANQGSEA. The V gene lost 6 bases and the J gene lost 8 bases, with 16 bases spanning the gap. CDR3 loop: CSVETPAGGYTF. The CDR3 DNA reads as TGCAGCGTCGAGACACCGGCGGGCGGCTACACCTTC.

The chain is built from TRBV15 and TRBJ2-5; TRBD1 is a possible D gene (6 bases). Germline CDR1 is LNHNV and CDR2 is YYDKDF (reference sequence). The CDR3 length is 15 residues. Trimming pared 3 bases from V and 2 bases from J, leaving 13 bases between. CDR3 DNA: TGTGCCACCAGCAGGGACAGCCCTTCACAAGAGACCCAGTACTTC. It codes for CATSRDSPSQETQYF.

The chain combines TRBV7-2 with TRBJ1-2; TRBD1 matches at 8 bases. This CDR3 is built from 14 residues. V dropped 6 bases and J dropped 2; count of bases not matched to a gene: 5. In germline, CDR1 is SGHTA, CDR2 FQGNSA. CDR3 nucleotide sequence: TGTGCCAGCAGGTCTCGGGACAGGAACTATGGCTACACCTTC. Amino acid sequence: CASRSRDRNYGYTF. Drawing the rest from reference TRBV7-2 and TRBJ1-2, the complete variable domain is GAGVSQSPSNKVTEKGKDVELRCDPISGHTALYWYRQSLGQGLEFLIYFQGNSAPDKSGLPSDRFSAERTGGSVSTLTIQRTQQEDSAVYLCASRSRDRNYGYTFGSGTRLTVV.

The chain has TRBV2 and TRBJ1-5, with TRBD1 matching over 7 bases. The CDR3 sequence is 14 residues long. The germline gives CDR1 SNHLY, CDR2 FYNNEI. The trim removed 3 bases at V and 6 bases at J, leaving 5 bases unmatched. The CDR3 region is CASSDDRVGQPQHF. CDR3 in DNA: TGTGCCAGCAGTGATGACAGGGTAGGTCAGCCCCAGCATTTT.

The rearrangement uses TRBV19 and TRBJ1-5, with unresolved D. V was clipped by 3 bases and J by 6 bases, with 9 bases between them. CDR3 length equals 13 residues. CDR1 is LNHDA and CDR2 is SQIVND in the germline V gene (reference sequence). The CDR3 DNA reads as TGTGCCAGTAGTATTAGTGTGAGTCAGCCCCAGCATTTT. Encoded protein: CASSISVSQPQHF.

The chain employs TRBV5-1 and TRBJ2-5, with 10 bases identical to TRBD2. J gave up 4 bases and V 1 base, and 7 bases lay outside the gene matches. Germline V lookup: CDR1 SGHRS, CDR2 YFSETQ. The CDR3 is made up of 16 amino acids. The CDR3 DNA is TGCGCCAGCAGCTTGAGTAGCAGCGGGGGGGGAGAGACCCAGTACTTC. This gives the protein CASSLSSSGGGETQYF. Filled out from reference TRBV5-1 and TRBJ2-5, the complete variable domain reads KAGVTQTPRYLIKTRGQQVTLSCSPISGHRSVSWYQQTPGQGLQFLFEYFSETQRNKGNFPGRFSGRQFSNSRSEMNVSTLELGDSALYLCASSLSSSGGGETQYFGPGTRLLVL.

V is TRBV14 and J is TRBJ1-5; 9 positions agree with TRBD1. Germline CDR1 SGHDN, CDR2 FVKESK. This CDR3 is 16 amino acids long. V lost 5 bases to trimming and J lost 2 bases; unmatched junction nucleotides: 7. CDR3 loop: CASSGRDREGNQPQHF. The CDR3 coding sequence is TGTGCCAGCAGCGGACGGGACAGGGAGGGCAATCAGCCCCAGCATTTT.

The chain has TRBV6-5 and TRBJ2-7; D might be TRBD1 (6 bases). Germline V gives CDR1 MNHEY, CDR2 SVGAGI. V was trimmed by 4 bases and J by 4 bases, leaving 14 bases between them. The CDR3 has 14 amino acids. CDR3 in DNA: TGTGCCAGCAGTTCCGGGACAAAGGTATACGAGCAGTACTTC. It specifies CASSSGTKVYEQYF.

The chain recombines TRBV7-9 with TRBJ2-3; 9 bases align to TRBD1. The CDR3 extends over 15 amino acids. The V and J ends lost 3 bases and 6 bases, in that order; junction bases with no gene match: 7. The germline V gene encodes CDR1 SEHNR and CDR2 FQNEAQ (reference sequence). The CDR3 is CASSFGTGITDTQYF. In DNA, the CDR3 is TGTGCCAGCAGCTTTGGGACAGGGATAACCGATACGCAGTATTTT. Together with reference TRBV7-9 and TRBJ2-3, the CDR3 gives the full variable domain: DTGVSQNPRHKITKRGQNVTFRCDPISEHNRLYWYRQTLGQGPEFLTYFQNEAQLEKSRLLSDRFSAERPKGSFSTLEIQRTEQGDSAMYLCASSFGTGITDTQYFGPGTRLTVL.

The J gene is TRBJ1-2, the V gene TRBV4-1, with 9 bases lining up with TRBD1. The V gene's germline CDR1 is MGHRA and CDR2 YSYEKL. V dropped 4 bases and J dropped 7; count of bases not matched to a gene: 13. The CDR3 consists of 16 residues. Here the CDR3 DNA reads TGCGCCAGCAGCCTCTCCCCGGGACAGGGTTCGAGTGGCTACACCTTC. Amino acid sequence: CASSLSPGQGSSGYTF.

The CDR3 DNA reads TGCGCCAGCAGCCAAGCTGTAGGGGGACAGGGGATTCAGCCCCAGCATTTT. Its protein product is CASSQAVGGQGIQPQHF. This rearrangement joins TRBV4-1 to TRBJ1-5; 10 bases align to TRBD1. CDR3 size: 17 residues. The trim removed 1 base at V and 6 bases at J, leaving 9 bases unmatched. Germline CDR1 and CDR2: MGHRA and YSYEKL.

The chain employs TRBV7-9 and TRBJ1-3; D is perhaps TRBD1 (5 bases). This CDR3 spans 14 amino acids. Germline CDR1 reads SEHNR; CDR2 reads FQNEAQ (reference sequence). Trimming shortened V by 1 base and J by 2 bases, and 6 bases separated the two germline ends. CDR3 amino acids: CASSLVGPGNTIYF. CDR3 in DNA: TGTGCCAGCAGCTTAGTGGGGCCTGGAAACACCATATATTTT.

V usage is TRBV29-1 and J usage is TRBJ1-1; D gene ambiguous. Per germline, CDR1 SQVTM and CDR2 ANQGSEA. This CDR3 has 13 amino acids. V lost 5 bases to trimming and J lost 0 bases, with 10 bases between them. CDR3 nucleotide sequence: TGCAGCGTTTTATCAGTAATGAACACTGAAGCTTTCTTT. Translating it yields CSVLSVMNTEAFF.

The chain uses TRBV5-1 and TRBJ2-6; D may be TRBD1 (5 bases). Trimming took off 2 bases at V and 5 bases at J, with 20 bases between the two ends. The CDR3 runs to 18 residues. Germline V lookup: CDR1 SGHRS, CDR2 YFSETQ. CDR3 sequence: CASSLVTGPSAWANVLTF. As DNA, the CDR3 is TGCGCCAGCAGCTTAGTAACAGGTCCTAGTGCCTGGGCCAACGTCCTGACTTTC. Full variable domain (outside the CDR3, taken from reference TRBV5-1 and TRBJ2-6): KAGVTQTPRYLIKTRGQQVTLSCSPISGHRSVSWYQQTPGQGLQFLFEYFSETQRNKGNFPGRFSGRQFSNSRSEMNVSTLELGDSALYLCASSLVTGPSAWANVLTFGAGSRLTVL.

This rearrangement joins TRBV2 to TRBJ2-5; D unclear. V was pared by 2 bases and J by 4 bases, with 8 bases between. The CDR3 covers 13 residues. Germline-derived CDR1 and CDR2 are SNHLY and FYNNEI. The CDR3 DNA reads as TGTGCCAGCAGTGAATACATTCCAGAGACCCAGTACTTC. Protein sequence: CASSEYIPETQYF. Filled out from reference TRBV2 and TRBJ2-5, the complete variable domain reads EPEVTQTPSHQVTQMGQEVILRCVPISNHLYFYWYRQILGQKVEFLVSFYNNEISEKSEIFDDQFSVERPDGSNFTLKIRSTKLEDSAMYFCASSEYIPETQYFGPGTRLLVL.

V gene TRBV9 combines with J gene TRBJ2-3; D gene uncertain. Trimming pared 1 base from V and 5 bases from J, leaving 11 bases between. The CDR3 runs 14 residues. CDR1 is SGDLS and CDR2 is YYNGEE in the germline V gene. CDR3 loop: CASSVRGIIDTQYF. For the CDR3, the DNA is TGTGCCAGCAGCGTAAGAGGAATCATAGATACGCAGTATTTT. Filled out from reference TRBV9 and TRBJ2-3, the complete variable domain reads DSGVTQTPKHLITATGQRVTLRCSPRSGDLSVYWYQQSLDQGLQFLIQYYNGEERAKGNILERFSAQQFPDLHSELNLSSLELGDSALYFCASSVRGIIDTQYFGPGTRLTVL.

The chain recombines TRBV5-6 with TRBJ1-2; TRBD1 is a possible D gene (5 bases). V lost 7 bases, J lost 13 bases, and 20 bases lay in between. Germline loops: CDR1 SGHDT, CDR2 YYEEEE. The CDR3 length is 12 residues. In DNA, the CDR3 is TGTGCCAGCTTTGGGGCTGGGGAGGAGGTCACCTTC. This encodes CASFGAGEEVTF.

V gene TRBV10-3 combines with J gene TRBJ1-1; weak D call: TRBD1 (5 bases). The V end lost 6 bases, the J end lost 8 bases, and 19 bases lay between the germline ends. Germline V CDR1 and CDR2: ENHRY, SYGVKD. The CDR3 is made up of 14 amino acids. In nucleotides, the CDR3 is TGTGCCATCAGCGCAGCGGGGGGTTTGGAGGAAGCTTTCTTT. This codes for CAISAAGGLEEAFF.

The V gene is TRBV11-2, the J gene TRBJ1-2; TRBD1 matches at 12 bases. J was trimmed by 4 bases and V by 4 bases; bases with no gene match: 10. The CDR3 sequence is 17 residues long. Germline V gene lookup returns CDR1 SGHAT and CDR2 FQNNGV. Written as DNA, the CDR3 is TGTGCCAGCAGCTCCGTGAGGGGACAGGGGGCCGGCTATGGCTACACCTTC. As protein: CASSSVRGQGAGYGYTF.

The chain employs TRBV4-1 and TRBJ1-2; 7 bases are a match to TRBD1. The CDR3 runs to 16 residues. The ends lost 2 bases at V and 4 bases at J; junction bases unmatched: 10. Germline loops: CDR1 MGHRA, CDR2 YSYEKL. The CDR3 nucleotides read TGCGCCAGCAGCCAATTTAGCAACAGGGGCCCCTATGGCTACACCTTC. Translation: CASSQFSNRGPYGYTF.

The gene calls are TRBV5-1 and TRBJ1-4; 8 bases are shared with TRBD1. Germline V gene lookup returns CDR1 SGHRS and CDR2 YFSETQ. The CDR3 contains 14 residues. The ends lost 4 bases at V and 7 bases at J; junction bases unmatched: 6. The DNA for the CDR3 is TGCGCCAGCAGCGGTGGGACAGGAGGTGAAAAACTGTTTTTT. It codes for CASSGGTGGEKLFF. Supplemented by reference TRBV5-1 and TRBJ1-4, the full variable domain reads KAGVTQTPRYLIKTRGQQVTLSCSPISGHRSVSWYQQTPGQGLQFLFEYFSETQRNKGNFPGRFSGRQFSNSRSEMNVSTLELGDSALYLCASSGGTGGEKLFFGSGTQLSVL.

The chain combines TRBV7-8 with TRBJ2-3; 9 nucleotides line up with TRBD2. V dropped 8 bases and J dropped 2; count of bases not matched to a gene: 8. Per germline, CDR1 SGHVS and CDR2 FQNEAQ. The length of the CDR3 is 15 residues. CDR3 nucleotide sequence: TGTGCCAGCTGCGGCGGGGGGGTAATCACAGATACGCAGTATTTT. Its protein is CASCGGGVITDTQYF.

Here the CDR3 DNA reads TGTGCCAGCACAGAGGAACCCTCCTACAATGAGCAGTTCTTC. Translated: CASTEEPSYNEQFF. The J gene is TRBJ2-1, the V gene TRBV28; no reliable D call. The germline V gene has CDR1 MDHEN and CDR2 SYDVKM. The CDR3 is made up of 14 amino acids. V lost 7 bases to trimming and J lost 0 bases, with 10 bases between them. The complete variable domain, with remaining parts taken from reference TRBV28 and TRBJ2-1, reads DVKVTQSSRYLVKRTGEKVFLECVQDMDHENMFWYRQDPGLGLRLIYFSYDVKMKEKGDIPEGYSVSREKKERFSLILESASTNQTSMYLCASTEEPSYNEQFFGPGTRLTVL.